Presented here are 13 T cell receptor beta chains from one specimen sequenced in a study of blood T cells in healthy people across ages. A second about 7 to 12 cycle PCR used barcoded and J-beta primers. TCRdb ran MiXCR on the 5' RACE reads and lists one entry per CDR3 protein. The data show about 770,000 distinct CDR3 sequences, around 43% seen once. Sequences were obtained from blood. These receptors came from a man aged 60 to 75 in good health.

The chain is built from TRBV30 and TRBJ2-3, with D unclear. CDR3 length equals 13 residues. The germline V gene has CDR1 GTSNPN and CDR2 SVGIG (reference sequence). The V end lost 0 bases, the J end lost 0 bases, and 4 bases lay between the germline ends. This CDR3 reads CAWSVISTDTQYF. The CDR3 nucleotides are TGTGCCTGGAGTGTCATTAGCACAGATACGCAGTATTTT. Combining the CDR3 with reference TRBV30 and TRBJ2-3 gives the whole variable domain SQTIHQWPATLVQPVGSPLSLECTVEGTSNPNLYWYRQAAGRGLQLLFYSVGIGQISSEVPQNLSASRPQDRQFILSSKKLLLSDSGFYLCAWSVISTDTQYFGPGTRLTVL.

This clonotype was seen a few times. The chain couples TRBV3-1 to TRBJ2-1, with no clear D. This CDR3 has 11 amino acids. With 6 bases removed from V and 8 bases from J, the gap between germline ends came to 8 bases. Germline V gives CDR1 LGHDT, CDR2 YNNKEL (reference sequence). As DNA, the CDR3 is TGTGCCAGCAGTCAGGCGGATGAGCAGTTCTTC. Encoded protein: CASSQADEQFF.

The rearrangement joins TRBV6-2 or TRBV6-3 to TRBJ2-7, with 10 bases matching TRBD1. This CDR3 has 15 amino acids. Germline lookup yields CDR1 MNHEY and CDR2 SVGEGT. Trimming cost V 6 bases and J 2 bases; bases outside gene matches: 7. The CDR3 bases are TGTGCCAGCAGCCCGATCGGGACAGGGGCCTACGAGCAGTACTTC. Its translation is CASSPIGTGAYEQYF.

The chain is built from TRBV4-2 and TRBJ2-3; tentatively, D is TRBD1 or TRBD2 (5 bases each). The CDR3 extends over 14 amino acids. From germline, CDR1 is LGHNA and CDR2 YNFKEQ. With 1 base removed from V and 4 bases from J, the gap between germline ends came to 9 bases. The CDR3 reads CASSQGDPSDTQYF. The CDR3 DNA sequence: TGTGCCAGCAGCCAAGGGGACCCTTCAGATACGCAGTATTTT.

This chain uses TRBV28 with TRBJ2-7, with TRBD1 identical over 10 bases. The CDR3 length is 15 residues. V lost 2 bases and J lost 4; bases outside the gene matches: 5. Germline V gives CDR1 MDHEN, CDR2 SYDVKM. CDR3 amino acids: CASSLGTGVYYEQYF. CDR3 nucleotides: TGTGCCAGCAGTTTAGGGACAGGGGTGTATTACGAGCAGTACTTC. The full variable domain, in which reference TRBV28 and TRBJ2-7 provide the parts outside the CDR3, is DVKVTQSSRYLVKRTGEKVFLECVQDMDHENMFWYRQDPGLGLRLIYFSYDVKMKEKGDIPEGYSVSREKKERFSLILESASTNQTSMYLCASSLGTGVYYEQYFGPGTRLTVT.

This clonotype has a handful of counts. Written as DNA, the CDR3 is TGTGCCAGCAGTCTGAGCCTATCTACGCAGTATTTT. It encodes CASSLSLSTQYF. The genes are TRBV2 and TRBJ2-3, with D uncertain. With 5 bases removed from V and 8 bases from J, the gap between germline ends came to 11 bases. The CDR3 runs to 12 residues. Germline-derived CDR1 and CDR2 are SNHLY and FYNNEI. The whole variable domain, remainder taken from reference TRBV2 and TRBJ2-3, is EPEVTQTPSHQVTQMGQEVILRCVPISNHLYFYWYRQILGQKVEFLVSFYNNEISEKSEIFDDQFSVERPDGSNFTLKIRSTKLEDSAMYFCASSLSLSTQYFGPGTRLTVL.

The sample holds one count of this clonotype. The CDR3 region has the DNA TGTGCCAGCTCACCATCCAGGGAGGGTTCACCCCTCCACTTT. This codes for CASSPSREGSPLHF. The chain uses TRBV18 and TRBJ1-6, with D possibly being TRBD1 (5 bases). The germline V gene has CDR1 KGHSH and CDR2 LQKENI. V lost 2 bases and J 9 bases, leaving 11 bases between the germline ends. The length of the CDR3 is 14 residues.

This rearrangement joins TRBV12-3 or TRBV12-4 to TRBJ2-7; 9 bases agree with TRBD1. Trimming took 6 bases from V and 2 from J; bases not matched to a gene: 2. The CDR3 has 13 amino acids. This chain's CDR3 is CASSDRGTYEQYF. The CDR3 DNA reads as TGTGCCAGCAGCGACAGGGGGACCTACGAGCAGTACTTC.

The V gene is TRBV3-1, the J gene TRBJ2-3; TRBD1 or TRBD2 may be the D gene (5 bases each). The germline V gene encodes CDR1 LGHDT and CDR2 YNNKEL (reference sequence). CDR3 size: 18 residues. Trimming took off 0 bases at V and 6 bases at J, with 22 bases between the two ends. This chain's CDR3 is CASSQDRERGDQWDTQYF. Here the CDR3 DNA reads TGTGCCAGCAGCCAAGATAGGGAGAGGGGAGACCAATGGGATACGCAGTATTTT.

V usage is TRBV19 and J usage is TRBJ1-2; D is possibly TRBD1 (6 bases). The CDR3 length is 13 residues. Germline V gene sequence: CDR1 LNHDA, CDR2 SQIVND (reference sequence). Trimming left V 6 bases short and J 5 bases short, with 13 bases between. CDR3 DNA sequence: TGTGCCAGTAGATCACGGGGGCCTTATGGCTACACCTTC. It encodes CASRSRGPYGYTF.

This clonotype was counted only a few times. The chain recombines TRBV20-1 with TRBJ2-7, with D tentatively TRBD1 (5 bases). CDR3 length: 11 amino acids. The V gene's germline CDR1 is DFQATT and CDR2 SNEGSKA (reference sequence). V lost 5 bases, J lost 7 bases, and 12 bases lay in between. In nucleotides, the CDR3 is TGCAGTGCTGCCTCAGGGATTGAGCAGTACTTC. It specifies CSAASGIEQYF.

This clonotype occurred many times. This chain joins TRBV10-3 and TRBJ1-2; D not certain. Looked up from germline, CDR1 is ENHRY and CDR2 is SYGVKD. V was pared by 1 base and J by 8 bases, with 8 bases between. This CDR3 has 12 amino acids. The CDR3 loop reads CAISEFRSGYTF. The CDR3, as DNA: TGTGCCATCAGTGAGTTTCGAAGCGGCTACACCTTC.

On this clonotype: The junction departs from germline at one end; a sequencing error may be responsible. V is TRBV20-1 and J is TRBJ2-3; 7 bases align to TRBD2. The V gene's germline CDR1 is DFQATT and CDR2 SNEGSKA (reference sequence). The CDR3 has 13 amino acids. The CDR3 nucleotides read TGCAGTGCTAGCTCTAGCGGCACAGATACGCGGTATTTT. Its protein is CSASSSGTDTRYF.